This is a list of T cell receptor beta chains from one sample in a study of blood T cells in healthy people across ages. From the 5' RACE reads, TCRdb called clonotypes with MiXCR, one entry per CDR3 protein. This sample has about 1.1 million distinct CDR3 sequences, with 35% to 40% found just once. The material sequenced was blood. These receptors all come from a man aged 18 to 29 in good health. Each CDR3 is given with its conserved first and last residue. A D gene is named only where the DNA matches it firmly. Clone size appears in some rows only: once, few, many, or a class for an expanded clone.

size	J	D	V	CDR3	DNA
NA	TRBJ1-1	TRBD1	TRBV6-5	CASSSRGPQGPLGTEAFF	TGTGCCAGCAGCTCTCGAGGGCCACAGGGGCCCTTGGGCACTGAAGCTTTCTTT
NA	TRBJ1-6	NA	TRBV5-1	CASSGAAGGGNSPLHF	TGCGCCAGCAGCGGTGCCGCGGGGGGAGGTAATTCACCCCTCCACTTT
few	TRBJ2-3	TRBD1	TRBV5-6	CASSRLTDRFIFTDTQYF	TGTGCCAGCAGCCGTCTTACGGACAGGTTTATTTTCACAGATACGCAGTATTTT
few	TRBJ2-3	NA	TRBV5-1	CASRNRGGRFTDTQYF	TGCGCCAGCAGGAATCGAGGGGGGCGGTTCACAGATACGCAGTATTTT
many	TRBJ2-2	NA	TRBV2	CASSVGVTGELFF	TGTGCCAGCAGTGTTGGCGTAACCGGGGAGCTGTTTTTT
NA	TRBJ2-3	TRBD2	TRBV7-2	CASSLNSGGAGDTQYF	TGTGCCAGCAGCTTAAATAGCGGGGGGGCCGGAGATACGCAGTATTTT
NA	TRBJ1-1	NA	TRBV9	CASSAANRGEAFF	TGTGCCAGCAGCGCAGCAAATCGGGGTGAAGCTTTCTTT
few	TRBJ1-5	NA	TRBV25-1	CASATGPGQPQHF	TGTGCCAGCGCTACAGGGCCCGGCCAGCCCCAGCATTTT
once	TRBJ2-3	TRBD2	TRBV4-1	CASSHRLAHSTDTRYF	TGCGCCAGCAGCCACCGACTAGCCCATAGCACAGATACGCGGTATTTT
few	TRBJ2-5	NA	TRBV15	CATSRDRGDKKETQYF	TGTGCCACCAGCAGAGATCGGGGAGACAAGAAAGAGACCCAGTACTTC
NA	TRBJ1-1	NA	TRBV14	CASSQRGLAAFF	TGTGCCAGCAGCCAACGGGGTCTGGCAGCTTTCTTT
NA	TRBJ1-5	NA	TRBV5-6	CASSLGGAFQPQHF	TGTGCCAGCAGCTTGGGTGGGGCTTTCCAGCCCCAGCATTTT
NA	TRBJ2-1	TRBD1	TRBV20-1	CSATDRTGGVSDEQFF	TGCAGTGCTACCGACCGGACAGGGGGGGTTTCGGATGAGCAGTTCTTC
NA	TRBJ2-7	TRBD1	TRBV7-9	CASSLGDRDRDEQYF	TGTGCCAGCAGCTTAGGGGACAGGGACCGTGATGAGCAGTACTTC
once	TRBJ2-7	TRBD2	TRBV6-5	CASSRLAGLSCEQYF	TGTGCCAGCAGTAGGCTAGCGGGTCTCTCCTGCGAGCAGTACTTC
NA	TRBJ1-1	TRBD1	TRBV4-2	CASSQGTGGMNTEAFF	TGTGCCAGCAGCCAGGGGACAGGGGGGATGAACACTGAAGCTTTCTTT
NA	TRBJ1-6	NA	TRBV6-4	CASSEGLGNSPLHF	TGTGCCAGCAGTGAAGGTTTGGGTAATTCACCCCTCCACTTT
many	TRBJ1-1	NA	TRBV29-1	CSVTDTYTEAFF	TGCAGCGTAACCGACACGTACACTGAAGCTTTCTTT
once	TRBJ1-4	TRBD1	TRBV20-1	CSAAGTGVDEKLFF	TGCAGTGCCGCCGGGACAGGGGTGGATGAAAAACTGTTTTTT
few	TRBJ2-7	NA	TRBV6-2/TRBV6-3	CASSYGILYEQYF	TGTGCCAGCAGCTACGGGATCCTATACGAGCAGTACTTC
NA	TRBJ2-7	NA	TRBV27	CASSLVGASYEQYF	TGTGCCAGCAGTTTAGTAGGCGCCTCCTACGAGCAGTACTTC
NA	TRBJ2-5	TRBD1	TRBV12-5	CASGPQRTGRETQYF	TGTGCTAGTGGTCCGCAGAGGACAGGGCGGGAGACCCAGTACTTC
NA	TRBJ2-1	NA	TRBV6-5	CASSKAGKQQFF	TGTGCCAGCAGCAAAGCCGGGAAGCAGCAGTTCTTC
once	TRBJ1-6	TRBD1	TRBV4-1	CASSQFPGTGDSPLHF	TGCGCCAGCAGCCAATTTCCCGGGACAGGGGATTCACCCCTCCACTTT
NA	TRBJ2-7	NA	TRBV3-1	CASSPKYNEQYF	TGTGCCAGCAGCCCCAAGTACAATGAGCAGTACTTC
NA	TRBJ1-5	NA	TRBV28	CASSFRRSLGPQHF	TGTGCCAGCAGTTTTAGACGGTCACTGGGGCCCCAGCATTTT
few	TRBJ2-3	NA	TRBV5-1	CASSLVTNTDTQYF	TGCGCCAGCAGCTTGGTTACCAACACAGATACGCAGTATTTT
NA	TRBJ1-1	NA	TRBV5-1	CASSLPSSNTEAFF	TGCGCCAGCAGCCTGCCTAGTTCAAACACTGAAGCTTTCTTT
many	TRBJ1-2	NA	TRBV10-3	CAITSRMGAYGYTF	TGTGCCATCACCTCGAGAATGGGGGCCTATGGCTACACCTTC
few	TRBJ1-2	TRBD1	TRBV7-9	CASTLRTGYGYTF	TGTGCCAGCACCTTAAGGACAGGGTATGGCTACACCTTC
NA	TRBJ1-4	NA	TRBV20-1	CSARDLQGTNEKLFF	TGCAGTGCTAGAGATCTGCAGGGAACGAATGAAAAACTGTTTTTT
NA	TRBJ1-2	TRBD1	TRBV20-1	CSASPPGQGFGGYTF	TGCAGTGCTAGCCCGCCGGGACAGGGCTTTGGTGGCTACACCTTC
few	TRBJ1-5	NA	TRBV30	CAWSVGGIVDQPQHF	TGTGCCTGGAGTGTAGGGGGAATAGTAGATCAGCCCCAGCATTTT
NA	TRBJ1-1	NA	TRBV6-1	CASSVTGLVFF	TGTGCCAGCAGTGTAACAGGGTTGGTTTTCTTT
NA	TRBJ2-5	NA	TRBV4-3	CASSQGGRTEETQYF	TGCGCCAGCAGCCAAGGGGGTAGGACGGAAGAGACCCAGTACTTC
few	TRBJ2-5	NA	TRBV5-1	CASSLDPAFMQETQYF	TGCGCCAGCAGCTTGGATCCGGCGTTTATGCAAGAGACCCAGTACTTC
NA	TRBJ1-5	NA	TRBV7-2	CASSLAGAGANQPQHF	TGTGCCAGCAGCTTAGCGGGGGCAGGGGCCAATCAGCCCCAGCATTTT
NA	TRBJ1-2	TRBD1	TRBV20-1	CSARSGQLANYGYTF	TGCAGTGCTAGATCGGGACAGCTGGCTAACTATGGCTACACCTTC
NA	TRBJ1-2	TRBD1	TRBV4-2	CTSSQTGQLYGYTF	TGTACCAGCAGCCAGACGGGACAGCTCTATGGCTACACCTTC
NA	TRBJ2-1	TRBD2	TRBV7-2	CASRTSGGGNNEQFF	TGTGCCAGCAGGACTAGCGGGGGCGGAAACAATGAGCAGTTCTTC
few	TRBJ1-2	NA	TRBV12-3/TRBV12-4	CASSFSGFNYGYTF	TGTGCCAGCAGTTTTTCAGGGTTTAACTATGGCTACACCTTC
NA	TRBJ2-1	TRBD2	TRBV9	CASSVGGTSGGPNNEQFF	TGTGCCAGCAGCGTAGGTGGGACTAGCGGGGGCCCGAACAATGAGCAGTTCTTC
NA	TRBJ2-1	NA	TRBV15	CATSSNDRPGGYNEQFF	TGTGCCACCAGCAGCAACGACCGGCCGGGTGGTTACAATGAGCAGTTCTTC
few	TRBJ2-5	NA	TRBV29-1	CSVGGQLSRETQYF	TGCAGCGTTGGTGGTCAACTCTCAAGGGAGACCCAGTACTTC
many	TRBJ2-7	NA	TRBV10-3	CAISEPGRYISYEQYF	TGTGCCATCAGTGAGCCGGGACGCTACATCTCCTACGAGCAGTACTTC
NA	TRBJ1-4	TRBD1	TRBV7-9	CASSLGLSGGREKLFF	TGTGCCAGCAGCTTGGGGCTTTCAGGGGGCCGTGAAAAACTGTTTTTT
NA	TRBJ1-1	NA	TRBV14	CASSPDSLVAFF	TGTGCCAGCAGCCCAGACTCCTTGGTAGCTTTCTTT
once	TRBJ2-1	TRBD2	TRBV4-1	CASSLPGGSEQFF	TGCGCCAGCAGCCTCCCGGGGGGGTCTGAGCAGTTCTTC
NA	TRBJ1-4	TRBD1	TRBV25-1	CASSDPGQNEKLFF	TGTGCCAGCAGTGACCCGGGACAGAATGAAAAACTGTTTTTT
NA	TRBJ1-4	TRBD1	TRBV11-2	CASSSWDRGSSEKLFF	TGTGCCAGCAGCTCTTGGGACAGGGGGAGTAGTGAAAAACTGTTTTTT
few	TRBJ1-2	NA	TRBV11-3	CASSFDSRSYGYTF	TGTGCCAGCAGCTTCGACTCTCGAAGCTATGGCTACACCTTC
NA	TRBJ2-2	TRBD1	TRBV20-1	CSAARTGKAGELFF	TGCAGTGCCGCTCGGACAGGGAAGGCCGGGGAGCTGTTTTTT
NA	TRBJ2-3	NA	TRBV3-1	CASRSGGGAVDTQYF	TGTGCCAGCCGGTCAGGAGGGGGGGCCGTCGATACGCAGTATTTT
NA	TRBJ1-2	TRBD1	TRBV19	CASRKTGGDYGYTF	TGTGCCAGTAGGAAGACAGGGGGCGACTATGGCTACACCTTC